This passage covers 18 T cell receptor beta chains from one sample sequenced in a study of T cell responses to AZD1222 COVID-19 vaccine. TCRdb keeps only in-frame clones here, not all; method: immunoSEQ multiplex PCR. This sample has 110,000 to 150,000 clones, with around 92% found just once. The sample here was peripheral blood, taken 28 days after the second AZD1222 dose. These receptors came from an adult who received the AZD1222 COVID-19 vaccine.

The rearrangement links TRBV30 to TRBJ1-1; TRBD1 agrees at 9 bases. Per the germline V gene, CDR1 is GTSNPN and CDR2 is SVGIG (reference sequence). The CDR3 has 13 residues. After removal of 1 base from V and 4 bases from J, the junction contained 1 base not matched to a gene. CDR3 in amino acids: CAWSEDRGTEAFF. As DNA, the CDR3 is TGTGCCTGGAGTGAGGACAGGGGCACTGAAGCTTTCTTT.

The CDR3 here is CASSRTGRQPQHF. The CDR3, as DNA: TGTGCCAGCTCACGGACAGGGAGACAGCCCCAGCATTTT. This chain links TRBV18 with TRBJ1-5; 8 bases are a match to TRBD1. V lost 4 bases and J lost 7; bases outside the gene matches: 3. Germline loops: CDR1 KGHSH, CDR2 LQKENI. The CDR3 extends over 13 amino acids.

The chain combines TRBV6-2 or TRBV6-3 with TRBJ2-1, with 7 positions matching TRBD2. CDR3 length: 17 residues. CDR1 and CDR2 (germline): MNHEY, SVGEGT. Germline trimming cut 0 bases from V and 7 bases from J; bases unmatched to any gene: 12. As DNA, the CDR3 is TGTGCCAGCAGTTACTCGATCGGGAGGCCCTCGACAAATGAGCAGTTCTTC. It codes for CASSYSIGRPSTNEQFF.

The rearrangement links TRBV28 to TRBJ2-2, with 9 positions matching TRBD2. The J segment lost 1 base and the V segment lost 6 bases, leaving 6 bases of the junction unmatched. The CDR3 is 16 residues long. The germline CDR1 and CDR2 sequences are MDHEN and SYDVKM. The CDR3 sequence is CASRSPTSGNTGELFF. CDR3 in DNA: TGTGCCAGCAGGTCGCCGACTAGCGGGAACACCGGGGAGCTGTTTTTT.

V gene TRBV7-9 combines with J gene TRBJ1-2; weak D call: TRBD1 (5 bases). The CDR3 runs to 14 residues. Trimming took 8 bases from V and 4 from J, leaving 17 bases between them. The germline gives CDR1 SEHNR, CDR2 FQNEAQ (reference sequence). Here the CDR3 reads CASGASRGGYGYTF. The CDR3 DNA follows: TGTGCCAGCGGTGCCTCGCGGGGGGGCTATGGCTACACCTTC.

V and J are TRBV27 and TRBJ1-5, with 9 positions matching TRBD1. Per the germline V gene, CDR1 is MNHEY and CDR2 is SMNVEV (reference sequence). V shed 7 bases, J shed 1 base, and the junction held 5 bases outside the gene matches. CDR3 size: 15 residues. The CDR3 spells CASKTGTGSNQPQHF. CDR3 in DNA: TGTGCCAGCAAAACCGGGACAGGGAGCAATCAGCCCCAGCATTTT.

The CDR3 nucleotides read TGTGCCAGCAGCCGACTAGTTTACAATGAGCAGTTCTTC. It specifies CASSRLVYNEQFF. The chain recombines TRBV7-2 with TRBJ2-1; possibly TRBD2 for D (6 bases). The CDR3 length is 13 residues. CDR1 is SGHTA and CDR2 is FQGNSA in the germline V gene. Trimming shortened V by 5 bases and J by 4 bases, and 9 bases separated the two germline ends.

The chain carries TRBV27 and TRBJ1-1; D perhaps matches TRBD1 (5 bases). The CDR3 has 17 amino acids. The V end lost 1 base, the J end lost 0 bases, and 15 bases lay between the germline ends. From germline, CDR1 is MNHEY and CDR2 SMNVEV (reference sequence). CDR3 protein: CASSLYRQGTMNTEAFF. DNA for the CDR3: TGTGCCAGCAGTTTATATCGCCAGGGAACAATGAACACTGAAGCTTTCTTT.

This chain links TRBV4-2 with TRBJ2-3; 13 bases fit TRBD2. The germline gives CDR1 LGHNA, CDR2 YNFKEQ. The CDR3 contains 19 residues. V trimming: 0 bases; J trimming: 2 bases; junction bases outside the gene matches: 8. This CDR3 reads CASSQELAGGGALTDTQYF. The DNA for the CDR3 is TGTGCCAGCAGCCAAGAACTAGCGGGAGGGGGGGCCCTCACAGATACGCAGTATTTT.

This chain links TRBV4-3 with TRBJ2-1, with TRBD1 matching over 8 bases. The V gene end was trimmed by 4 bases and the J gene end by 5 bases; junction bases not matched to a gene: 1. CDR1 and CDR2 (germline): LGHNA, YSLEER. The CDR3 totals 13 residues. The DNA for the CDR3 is TGCGCCAGCAGCCTGGACAGGGACAATGAGCAGTTCTTC. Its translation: CASSLDRDNEQFF.

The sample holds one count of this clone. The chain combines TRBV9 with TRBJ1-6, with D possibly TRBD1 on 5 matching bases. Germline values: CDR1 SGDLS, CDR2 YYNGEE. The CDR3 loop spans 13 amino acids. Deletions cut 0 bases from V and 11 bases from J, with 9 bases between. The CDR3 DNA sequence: TGTGCCAGCAGCGTAGATGGGGACCCACCCCTCCACTTT. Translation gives CASSVDGDPPLHF.

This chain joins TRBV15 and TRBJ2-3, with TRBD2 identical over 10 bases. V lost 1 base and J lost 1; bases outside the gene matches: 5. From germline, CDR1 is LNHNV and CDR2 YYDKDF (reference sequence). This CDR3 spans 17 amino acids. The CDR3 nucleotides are TGTGCCACCAGCAGAGGTACCGGGACTAGCGGCACAGATACGCAGTATTTT. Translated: CATSRGTGTSGTDTQYF.

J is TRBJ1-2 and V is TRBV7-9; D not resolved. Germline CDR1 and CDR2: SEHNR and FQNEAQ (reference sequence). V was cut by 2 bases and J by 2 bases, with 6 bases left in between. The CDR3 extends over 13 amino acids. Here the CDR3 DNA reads TGTGCCAGCAGCTTACTAGGGAACTATGGCTACACCTTC. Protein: CASSLLGNYGYTF.

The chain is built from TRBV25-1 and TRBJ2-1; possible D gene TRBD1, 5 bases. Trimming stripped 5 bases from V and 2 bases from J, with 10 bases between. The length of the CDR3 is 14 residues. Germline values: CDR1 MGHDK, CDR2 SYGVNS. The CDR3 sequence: CASSSEQAYNEQFF. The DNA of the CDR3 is TGTGCCAGCAGTTCGGAACAGGCCTACAATGAGCAGTTCTTC.

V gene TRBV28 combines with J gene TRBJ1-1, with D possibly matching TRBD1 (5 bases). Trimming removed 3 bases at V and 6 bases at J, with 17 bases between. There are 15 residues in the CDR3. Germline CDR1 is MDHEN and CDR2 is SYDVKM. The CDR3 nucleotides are TGTGCCAGCAGTTTGGGGTACAGGCAGCGACCTGAAGCTTTCTTT. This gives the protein CASSLGYRQRPEAFF.

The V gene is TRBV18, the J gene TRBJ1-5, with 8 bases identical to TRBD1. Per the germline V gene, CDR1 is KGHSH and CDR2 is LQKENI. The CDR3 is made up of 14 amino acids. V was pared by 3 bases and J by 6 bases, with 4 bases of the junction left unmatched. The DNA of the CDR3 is TGTGCCAGCTCACCGGACAGGGTGGTTCAGCCCCAGCATTTT. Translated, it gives CASSPDRVVQPQHF.

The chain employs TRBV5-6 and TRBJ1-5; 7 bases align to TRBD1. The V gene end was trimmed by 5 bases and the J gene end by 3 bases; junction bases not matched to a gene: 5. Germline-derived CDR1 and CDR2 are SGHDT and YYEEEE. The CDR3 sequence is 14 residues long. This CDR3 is CASSRGQANQPQHF. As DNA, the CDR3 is TGTGCCAGCAGTCGTGGACAGGCCAATCAGCCCCAGCATTTT. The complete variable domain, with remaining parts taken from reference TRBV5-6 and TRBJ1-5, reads DAGVTQSPTHLIKTRGQQVTLRCSPKSGHDTVSWYQQALGQGPQFIFQYYEEEERQRGNFPDRFSGHQFPNYSSELNVNALLLGDSALYLCASSRGQANQPQHFGDGTRLSIL.

CDR3 bases: TGTGCCATCAGGGAGACAGGGATCGGCACTGAAGCTTTCTTT. Protein: CAIRETGIGTEAFF. This chain connects TRBV10-3 to TRBJ1-1, with 7 nucleotides matching TRBD1. CDR3 length: 14 residues. From germline, CDR1 is ENHRY and CDR2 SYGVKD. Germline trimming cut 6 bases from V and 4 bases from J; bases unmatched to any gene: 8.